This note documents a single T cell receptor beta chain sequence. Its cognate antigen is unknown. Germline CDR1 and CDR2: SGHKS and YYEKEE (reference sequence). This CDR3 has 12 residues. Trimming cost V 4 bases and J 7 bases, with 9 bases left between them. These data belong to a study of shared clonotypes between healthy human individuals. Overall study context: Three plates were used per donor for CD4 naive, three for CD4 memory, two for CD8 naive and one for CD8 memory.

Within Nashville, Tennessee resided all donors, each a Caucasian adult. Partitioning of CD4+ cells yielded a CD45RA+ naive subset and a CD45RA-negative memory subset. Profiled with immunoSEQ multiplex PCR; TCRdb holds only in-frame clones, not every one. The sample includes fewer than 2.5 million clones, roughly 93% seen only once; the top ten take 0.36%. Findings of the study overall: Naive subsets typically showed greater estimated richness than memory subsets.

The chain links TRBV5-5 to TRBJ1-5; D is ambiguous. The sequence derives from a man aged 18 to 30 in good health. Some clones in this sample may be carry-over from other donors' samples. Sequencing was performed on naive CD4+ T cells from PBMCs. Indicated subset: CD45RA+ positively selected. CDR3 protein: CASSLDRQPQHF. The CDR3 DNA reads as TGTGCCAGCAGCCTGGATCGACAGCCCCAGCATTTT. Full variable domain (missing parts from reference TRBV5-5 and TRBJ1-5): DAGVTQSPTHLIKTRGQQVTLRCSPISGHKSVSWYQQVLGQGPQFIFQYYEKEERGRGNFPDRFSARQFPNYSSELNVNALLLGDSALYLCASSLDRQPQHFGDGTRLSIL.